Listed below are T cell receptor beta chains from one sample, sequenced in a study of OX40 agonist ivuxolimab in advanced cancers. Libraries were prepared by immunoSEQ multiplex PCR; TCRdb keeps only in-frame clonotypes and omits some of them. Among some 70,000 clones listed, approximately 87% were seen once. This material consisted of CD4+ or CD8+ T cells sorted from blood, taken in a trial of the OX40 agonist ivuxolimab. The receptors shown here come from an adult with an advanced solid tumor such as melanoma, head and neck, liver or kidney cancer. Both conserved end residues are part of each CDR3. The D gene is left open where the match is weak. Only some rows state a clone size, as once, few, many or a class for expanded clones.

clone size,V gene,D gene,J gene,CDR3 DNA,CDR3 protein
-,TRBV21-1,-,TRBJ2-5,TGTGCCAGCAGCAAAGTCGTTGGAACCACTCAAGAGACCCAGTACTTC,CASSKVVGTTQETQYF
-,TRBV10-3,TRBD1,TRBJ2-1,TGTGCCATCAGTGCGACGCCGGGACAGGGGTCCAATGAGCAGTTCTTC,CAISATPGQGSNEQFF
-,TRBV6-6,TRBD2,TRBJ2-1,TGTGCCAGCAGAGGGACTAGCGGGAGTGCCGAGCAGTTCTTC,CASRGTSGSAEQFF
once,TRBV10-3,TRBD1,TRBJ2-7,TGTGCCATCTGGGGACAGGGGGCCATCGAGCAGTACTTC,CAIWGQGAIEQYF
-,TRBV4-1,-,TRBJ2-7,TGCGCCAGCAGCCAAGGCAGATTGGGACGGGAGAACTACGAGCAGTACTTC,CASSQGRLGRENYEQYF
-,TRBV9,-,TRBJ2-5,TGTGCCAGCGGACGGACGGAGCAAGAGACCCAGTACTTC,CASGRTEQETQYF
-,TRBV7-3,-,TRBJ1-1,TGTGCCAGCAGCGCACACAGGAACACTGAAGCTTTCTTT,CASSAHRNTEAFF
few,TRBV4-2,-,TRBJ1-3,TGTGCCAGCAGCCAAGAGTTGGGGAACACCATATATTTT,CASSQELGNTIYF
once,TRBV10-3,TRBD2,TRBJ2-7,TGTGCCATCAGTGAGTCAGGGACTAGCGTTTACGAGCAGTACTTC,CAISESGTSVYEQYF
-,TRBV28,-,TRBJ2-7,TGTGCCAGCACCCCATCCCCATCCTACGAGCAGTACTTC,CASTPSPSYEQYF
-,TRBV28,TRBD1,TRBJ1-1,TGTGCCAGCAGTCTCCAGGGGGGAGCTTTCTTT,CASSLQGGAFF
-,TRBV10-2,TRBD2,TRBJ2-1,TGCGCCAGCAGTGTACTAGCGGGATTAAATGAGCAGTTCTTC,CASSVLAGLNEQFF
-,TRBV19,-,TRBJ2-5,TGTGCCAGTAGTATGACGGAGCAAGAGACCCAGTACTTC,CASSMTEQETQYF
-,TRBV28,-,TRBJ2-3,TGTGCCAGCAGACTACCTAGCACAGATACGCAGTATTTT,CASRLPSTDTQYF
-,TRBV11-1,-,TRBJ2-1,TGTGCCAGCAGCCGCTCGACTAGTAATGAGCAGTTCTTC,CASSRSTSNEQFF
-,TRBV25-1,-,TRBJ1-5,TGTGCCAGCAGTGAATACGGCCACGGAGGGAATCAGCCCCAGCATTTT,CASSEYGHGGNQPQHF
-,TRBV6-5,-,TRBJ2-3,TGTGCCAGCAGTTTCCCTTCCGGGCCAAAGGGTACGCAGTATTTT,CASSFPSGPKGTQYF
once,TRBV7-9,-,TRBJ1-1,TGTGCCAGCAGCTTCCGTATGAACACTGAAGCTTTCTTT,CASSFRMNTEAFF
-,TRBV5-8,-,TRBJ1-2,TGTGCCAGCAGCTTACCGGGACGCTATGGCTACACCTTC,CASSLPGRYGYTF
-,TRBV5-1,-,TRBJ1-5,TGCGCCAGCAGCCCTGGCGGTAGCAATCAGCCCCAGCATTTT,CASSPGGSNQPQHF
-,TRBV14,TRBD2,TRBJ2-1,TGTGCCAGCAGCCAAGATCGGGGGCTAGCGGGAAGAGGGGGTGAGCAGTTCTTC,CASSQDRGLAGRGGEQFF
-,TRBV5-5,-,TRBJ2-2,TGTGCCAGCAGCCGCACGTGGGAGATGAACACCGGGGAGCTGTTTTTT,CASSRTWEMNTGELFF
-,TRBV7-3,-,TRBJ2-3,TGTGCCAGCAGCCTCCTAGCTGCTAGGACAGATACGCAGTATTTT,CASSLLAARTDTQYF
-,TRBV6-6,TRBD1,TRBJ2-7,TGTGCCAGCAGTTACGCCGGGACAGGGGTCGGCGAGCAGTACTTC,CASSYAGTGVGEQYF
-,TRBV6-6,-,TRBJ1-5,TGTGCCAGCAGTTACGGGGCGCAGAGTCAGCCCCAGCATTTT,CASSYGAQSQPQHF
-,TRBV7-3,-,TRBJ2-1,TGTGCCAGCAGCCCAGCCGGGGGCGATGAGCAGTTCTTC,CASSPAGGDEQFF
-,TRBV10-3,TRBD1,TRBJ1-3,TGTGCCATCAGCCCTGGCCGTACGGGACAGGGGAAAGGAAACACCATATATTTT,CAISPGRTGQGKGNTIYF
-,TRBV7-9,-,TRBJ2-6,TGTGCCAGCAGCCTCCGGAGACAAGGCCCTGGGGCCAACGTCCTGACTTTC,CASSLRRQGPGANVLTF
-,TRBV11-2,-,TRBJ1-3,TGTGCCAGCAGCGCAGGCTCTGGAAACACCATATATTTT,CASSAGSGNTIYF
-,TRBV6-5,-,TRBJ2-7,TGTGCCAGCAAGTTAACTCCGGGGCCCCAGTACGAGCAGTACTTC,CASKLTPGPQYEQYF
-,TRBV4-2,-,TRBJ1-6,TGTGCCAGCAGCCAAGGCAGGGGAATTTCACCCCTCCACTTT,CASSQGRGISPLHF
-,TRBV5-6,TRBD1,TRBJ2-2,TGTGCCAGCAGCTGGACAGGGGGCAGGGTCGGGGAGCTGTTTTTT,CASSWTGGRVGELFF
once,TRBV15,-,TRBJ2-7,TGTGCCACCAGCAACTACTACGAGCAGTACTTC,CATSNYYEQYF
-,TRBV5-1,-,TRBJ2-2,TGCGCCAGCAGCCCTCAGGGGCCCGACACCGGGGAGCTGTTTTTT,CASSPQGPDTGELFF
-,TRBV29-1,-,TRBJ2-7,TGCAGCGTTTCCGGGCCGTCCCACGAGCAGTACTTC,CSVSGPSHEQYF
-,TRBV6-6,TRBD2,TRBJ2-1,TGTGCCAGCAGTTACAGGGGACGGGAGGACAATGAGCAGTTCTTC,CASSYRGREDNEQFF
-,TRBV5-1,TRBD2,TRBJ2-5,TGCGCCAGCAGCCGCGGCGGGTCTAGCGGGATCGAGGAGACCCAGTACTTC,CASSRGGSSGIEETQYF
medium-sized,TRBV7-2,TRBD1,TRBJ1-4,TGTGCCAGCAGCACCGGGACAGGGTATGAAAAACTGTTTTTT,CASSTGTGYEKLFF
-,TRBV5-4,-,TRBJ1-4,TGTGCCAGCAGCCAAGGGGGGACTCTTAATGAAAAACTGTTTTTT,CASSQGGTLNEKLFF
-,TRBV5-5,TRBD1,TRBJ1-5,TGTGCCAGCAGCATGACAGGGGGCAATCAGCCCCAGCATTTT,CASSMTGGNQPQHF
-,TRBV7-9,TRBD2,TRBJ2-3,TGTGCCACCACGTCCCAGCGGGGGGGGACAGATACGCAGTATTTT,CATTSQRGGTDTQYF